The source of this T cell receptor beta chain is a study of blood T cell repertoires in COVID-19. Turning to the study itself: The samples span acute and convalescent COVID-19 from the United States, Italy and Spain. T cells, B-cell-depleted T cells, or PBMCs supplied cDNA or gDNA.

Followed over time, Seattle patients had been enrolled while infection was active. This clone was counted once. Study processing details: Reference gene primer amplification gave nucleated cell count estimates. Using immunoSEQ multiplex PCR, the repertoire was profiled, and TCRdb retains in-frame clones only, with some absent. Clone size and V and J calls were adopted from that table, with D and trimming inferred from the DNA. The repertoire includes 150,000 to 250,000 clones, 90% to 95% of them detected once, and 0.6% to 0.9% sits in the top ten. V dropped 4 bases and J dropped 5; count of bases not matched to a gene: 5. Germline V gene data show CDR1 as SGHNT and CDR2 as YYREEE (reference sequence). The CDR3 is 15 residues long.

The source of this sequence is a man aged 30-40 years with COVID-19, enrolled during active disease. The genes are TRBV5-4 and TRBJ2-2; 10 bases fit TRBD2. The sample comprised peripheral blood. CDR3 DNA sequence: TGTGCCAGCAGCAAAAGCGGGGGGGATACCGGGGAGCTGTTTTTT. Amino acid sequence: CASSKSGGDTGELFF.